One and the same sample provided the 29 T cell receptor beta chains below, sequenced in a study of shared clonotypes between healthy human individuals. Libraries were prepared by immunoSEQ multiplex PCR; TCRdb keeps only in-frame clonotypes and omits some of them. The table includes around 2.1 million clones, 90% to 97% detected once. Sequenced: naive CD4+ T cells sorted from blood. Described subset: CD45RA+ positively selected. Receptors originate from a man between 18 and 29 years old in good health.

The rearrangement links TRBV7-2 to TRBJ2-7; TRBD1 is a possible D gene (5 bases). Germline V CDR1 and CDR2: SGHTA, FQGNSA. The CDR3 spans 15 residues. V dropped 3 bases and J dropped 0 bases, with 12 bases sitting between them. The CDR3 nucleotides read TGTGCCAGCAGCTTCCTCGGGCAGGGCTCCTACGAGCAGTACTTC. It encodes CASSFLGQGSYEQYF.

The V gene is TRBV4-1, the J gene TRBJ2-5; D remains ambiguous. The CDR3 is 14 residues long. The V gene's germline CDR1 is MGHRA and CDR2 YSYEKL. V was pared by 1 base and J by 0 bases, with 6 bases between. Written as DNA, the CDR3 is TGCGCCAGCAGCCAAGGAGAGTACCAAGAGACCCAGTACTTC. Translation gives CASSQGEYQETQYF.

The chain uses TRBV10-3 and TRBJ2-1; maybe TRBD1 (5 bases). This CDR3 has 11 residues. Germline assignment: CDR1 ENHRY and CDR2 SYGVKD. Trimming pared 10 bases from V and 4 bases from J, leaving 8 bases between. The CDR3 DNA sequence: TGTGCCAGTGGACAATACAATGAGCAGTTCTTC. This gives the protein CASGQYNEQFF.

This chain links TRBV6-5 with TRBJ2-6, with D tentatively TRBD1 (6 bases). Germline loops: CDR1 MNHEY, CDR2 SVGAGI. This CDR3 comprises 15 residues. The V and J ends lost 7 bases and 0 bases respectively, with 10 bases between them. CDR3 DNA sequence: TGTGCCAGCACTAAGGACAGCTCTGGGGCCAACGTCCTGACTTTC. Encoded protein: CASTKDSSGANVLTF.

The chain links TRBV9 to TRBJ2-7; 8 nucleotides line up with TRBD1. V lost 4 bases, J lost 5 bases, and 8 bases stayed unmatched. The CDR3 consists of 14 residues. CDR1 and CDR2 (germline): SGDLS, YYNGEE. The CDR3 sequence: CASSLSGQVNEQYF. In DNA, the CDR3 is TGTGCCAGCAGCCTATCGGGACAGGTAAACGAGCAGTACTTC. The variable domain in full, completed from reference TRBV9 and TRBJ2-7, reads DSGVTQTPKHLITATGQRVTLRCSPRSGDLSVYWYQQSLDQGLQFLIQYYNGEERAKGNILERFSAQQFPDLHSELNLSSLELGDSALYFCASSLSGQVNEQYFGPGTRLTVT.

The J gene is TRBJ1-2, the V gene TRBV6-5; tentatively, D is TRBD1 (6 bases). CDR3 length equals 14 residues. The ends were cut back, 6 bases at V and 4 bases at J, with 15 bases in the middle. Germline values: CDR1 MNHEY, CDR2 SVGAGI. CDR3 in amino acids: CASSNGGGGYGYTF. The CDR3 nucleotides are TGTGCCAGCAGCAACGGGGGGGGCGGCTATGGCTACACCTTC.

V is TRBV5-4 and J is TRBJ2-5; D might be TRBD1 (6 bases). The V end was cut by 9 bases, the J end by 0 bases, with 15 bases between. CDR3 length: 14 residues. Germline lookup yields CDR1 SGHNT and CDR2 YYREEE (reference sequence). CDR3: CATSADRYQETQYF. DNA of the CDR3: TGTGCCACGTCAGCCGACAGGTACCAAGAGACCCAGTACTTC.

The genes are TRBV5-1 and TRBJ2-7; possible D gene TRBD1, 6 bases. The CDR3 sequence is 13 residues long. Germline V gene lookup returns CDR1 SGHRS and CDR2 YFSETQ. The V gene lost 4 bases and the J gene lost 2 bases, with 10 bases spanning the gap. The CDR3 DNA follows: TGCGCCAGCAGCGGGGACAACCCCTACGAGCAGTACTTC. Translation: CASSGDNPYEQYF.

This chain's CDR3 is CASSIGTGRYNEQFF. As DNA, the CDR3 is TGTGCCAGTAGTATTGGCACAGGGAGATACAATGAGCAGTTCTTC. J is TRBJ2-1 and V is TRBV19, with a possible D match to TRBD1 (6 bases). The germline V and J ends were trimmed by 3 bases and 4 bases, with 13 bases remaining between them. The CDR3 extends over 15 amino acids. CDR1 and CDR2 from the germline V gene are LNHDA and SQIVND (reference sequence).

This sequence joins TRBV6-6 and TRBJ2-7; 9 bases agree with TRBD2. The length of the CDR3 is 15 residues. With 2 bases clipped from V and 5 bases from J, the junction kept 7 bases outside the gene matches. CDR1 is MNHNY, CDR2 SVGAGI, per germline (reference sequence). The CDR3 loop reads CASSYPGTSYHEQYF. In DNA, the CDR3 is TGTGCCAGCAGTTACCCCGGGACTAGCTACCACGAGCAGTACTTC.

This sequence joins TRBV6-6 and TRBJ2-1, with TRBD1 identical over 9 bases. V gave up 0 bases and J gave up 6 bases; unmatched junction bases: 3. The CDR3 has 15 residues. The germline CDR1 and CDR2 sequences are MNHNY and SVGAGI (reference sequence). This CDR3 reads CASSYSGQGPNEQFF. The CDR3 bases are TGTGCCAGCAGTTACTCGGGACAGGGCCCCAATGAGCAGTTCTTC.

This chain connects TRBV10-3 to TRBJ2-7, with 8 nucleotides matching TRBD1. With V trimmed by 3 bases and J by 5 bases, 6 bases remained unmatched. The CDR3 length is 14 residues. Germline CDR1 reads ENHRY; CDR2 reads SYGVKD. CDR3 loop: CAISDRTGINEQYF. The CDR3, as DNA: TGTGCCATCAGTGATAGGACAGGGATCAACGAGCAGTACTTC.

V is TRBV5-4 and J is TRBJ2-3; D may be TRBD1 (6 bases). The germline V and J ends were trimmed by 4 bases and 3 bases, with 12 bases remaining between them. The CDR3 is 14 residues long. Germline V gene data show CDR1 as SGHNT and CDR2 as YYREEE (reference sequence). The CDR3 spells CASSLGQITDTQYF. CDR3 DNA sequence: TGTGCCAGCAGCCTCGGACAGATTACAGATACGCAGTATTTT.

This clone appeared a single time. The chain uses TRBV11-2 and TRBJ1-4; the D is unclear. Germline V gives CDR1 SGHAT, CDR2 FQNNGV. This CDR3 region has 15 residues. V was cut by 0 bases and J by 6 bases, with 11 bases left in between. The CDR3 DNA reads TGTGCCAGCAGCTTAGATCGCCCGGCGCATGAAAAACTGTTTTTT. Encoded protein: CASSLDRPAHEKLFF.

The gene calls are TRBV27 and TRBJ1-3; the match to TRBD1 covers 11 bases. Germline lookup yields CDR1 MNHEY and CDR2 SMNVEV (reference sequence). The length of the CDR3 is 18 residues. The trim removed 5 bases at V and 0 bases at J, leaving 9 bases unmatched. In DNA form, the CDR3 reads TGTGCCAGCAGTCCCCGGACAGGGGGCGCGATCTCTGGAAACACCATATATTTT. Translated: CASSPRTGGAISGNTIYF.

The chain joins TRBV19 to TRBJ1-2; no firm D call. The CDR3 consists of 16 residues. The germline V gene has CDR1 LNHDA and CDR2 SQIVND (reference sequence). Trimming pared 3 bases from V and 8 bases from J, leaving 22 bases between. Here the CDR3 DNA reads TGTGCCAGTAGTATTGCAGGTAGCACGGCGATTTGGGGCTACACCTTC. Translation: CASSIAGSTAIWGYTF.

The chain carries TRBV27 and TRBJ1-4; TRBD1 aligns across 7 bases. Trimming at V came to 6 bases and at J to 7 bases, leaving 11 bases not matched to a gene. CDR1 is MNHEY, CDR2 SMNVEV, per germline (reference sequence). The CDR3 has 15 amino acids. The CDR3 is CASRPFDRAAEKLFF. The CDR3 nucleotides read TGTGCCAGCAGGCCCTTCGACAGGGCGGCTGAAAAACTGTTTTTT.

V usage is TRBV7-8 and J usage is TRBJ1-2; no clear D gene. The CDR3 loop spans 13 amino acids. CDR1 is SGHVS, CDR2 FQNEAQ, per germline. The V end lost 5 bases, the J end lost 10 bases, and 17 bases lay between the germline ends. CDR3 residues: CASSAFLGGDYTF. The CDR3 DNA reads as TGTGCCAGCAGCGCTTTTTTAGGTGGGGACTACACCTTC.

Written as DNA, the CDR3 is TGTGCCAGCAGTTCCCCGTCCCGATTCAGCTACACCTTC. Residues: CASSSPSRFSYTF. The chain employs TRBV28 and TRBJ1-2; D is ambiguous. The CDR3 is 13 amino acids. Trimming removed 4 bases at V and 9 bases at J, with 15 bases between. Germline V CDR1 and CDR2: MDHEN, SYDVKM.

The V gene is TRBV9, the J gene TRBJ1-1; D uncertain. The V end was cut by 0 bases, the J end by 1 base, with 10 bases between. Germline CDR1 and CDR2: SGDLS and YYNGEE. The CDR3 sequence is 15 residues long. The CDR3 sequence: CASSVVPDWNTEAFF. CDR3 sequence (DNA): TGTGCCAGCAGCGTAGTCCCCGACTGGAACACTGAAGCTTTCTTT.

The rearrangement joins TRBV12-5 to TRBJ1-1; D might be TRBD1 (6 bases). The CDR3 is 15 amino acids. CDR1 and CDR2 (germline): LGHNT, FRNRAP. Trimming took off 6 bases at V and 0 bases at J, with 14 bases between the two ends. CDR3 DNA sequence: TGTGCTAGTGGGGGAAGGGACACTTTGAACACTGAAGCTTTCTTT. This gives the protein CASGGRDTLNTEAFF. The full variable domain, its missing parts supplied by reference TRBV12-5 and TRBJ1-1, is DARVTQTPRHKVTEMGQEVTMRCQPILGHNTVFWYRQTMMQGLELLAYFRNRAPLDDSGMPKDRFSAEMPDATLATLKIQPSEPRDSAVYFCASGGRDTLNTEAFFGQGTRLTVV.

The J gene is TRBJ1-5, the V gene TRBV6-1; TRBD1 matches 9 bases. Germline V CDR1 and CDR2: MNHNS, SASEGT. The J segment lost 4 bases and the V segment lost 4 bases, leaving 8 bases of the junction unmatched. The CDR3 totals 16 residues. The CDR3 spells CASSGRRTGENQPQHF. CDR3 in DNA: TGTGCCAGCAGTGGGAGACGGACAGGGGAGAATCAGCCCCAGCATTTT.

This clone was observed once. The chain recombines TRBV19 with TRBJ2-1, with TRBD1 as a possible D gene (6 bases). CDR1 and CDR2 (germline): LNHDA, SQIVND (reference sequence). There are 14 residues in the CDR3. Trimming pared 6 bases from V and 1 base from J, leaving 10 bases between. Here the CDR3 DNA reads TGTGCCAGTAGGGGGGACATTTCCTACAATGAGCAGTTCTTC. This translates into CASRGDISYNEQFF.

The chain has TRBV11-2 and TRBJ2-2, with D unresolved. Germline CDR1 SGHAT, CDR2 FQNNGV. The CDR3 has 13 residues. Deletions cut 0 bases from V and 5 bases from J, with 4 bases between. The CDR3 DNA reads as TGTGCCAGCAGCTTAGATTGGACCGGGGAGCTGTTTTTT. This sequence encodes CASSLDWTGELFF.

The chain combines TRBV7-9 with TRBJ2-3; D is undetermined. Trimming pared 4 bases from V and 1 base from J, leaving 12 bases between. This CDR3 spans 15 amino acids. Germline V gives CDR1 SEHNR, CDR2 FQNEAQ (reference sequence). CDR3 amino acids: CASSSGLLGTDTQYF. CDR3 in DNA: TGTGCCAGCAGCTCGGGCCTCCTCGGCACAGATACGCAGTATTTT.

The J gene is TRBJ2-3, the V gene TRBV5-1; 11 positions match TRBD2. The V and J ends lost 6 bases and 4 bases, in that order; junction bases with no gene match: 4. The germline CDR1 and CDR2 sequences are SGHRS and YFSETQ. The CDR3 is 14 amino acids. As DNA, the CDR3 is TGCGCCAGCAACCTAGCGGGGGGCTCAGATACGCAGTATTTT. Translating gives CASNLAGGSDTQYF.

The chain uses TRBV30 and TRBJ2-1; D is possibly TRBD1 (5 bases). V was trimmed by 1 base and J by 0 bases, leaving 19 bases between them. The CDR3 extends over 18 amino acids. Germline V gene sequence: CDR1 GTSNPN, CDR2 SVGIG (reference sequence). The CDR3 loop reads CAWSGVKKTEHSYNEQFF. In nucleotides, the CDR3 is TGTGCCTGGAGTGGAGTAAAAAAGACAGAACACTCCTACAATGAGCAGTTCTTC.

This chain joins TRBV5-1 and TRBJ2-3, with D possibly TRBD2 on 6 matching bases. The CDR3 sequence is 16 residues long. V was trimmed by 3 bases and J by 0 bases, leaving 14 bases between them. CDR1 is SGHRS, CDR2 YFSETQ, per germline. The CDR3 here is CASSSAGTPSTDTQYF. CDR3 nucleotides: TGCGCCAGCAGCTCCGCCGGGACTCCTAGCACAGATACGCAGTATTTT.

This chain connects TRBV5-1 to TRBJ2-7; the D call may be TRBD1 or TRBD2 (6 bases each). V was cut by 4 bases and J by 0 bases, with 14 bases left in between. Germline lookup yields CDR1 SGHRS and CDR2 YFSETQ. The CDR3 spans 15 residues. CDR3 residues: CASSRGRLVSYEQYF. As DNA, the CDR3 is TGCGCCAGCAGCCGGGGGCGGCTCGTCTCCTACGAGCAGTACTTC. The full variable domain, rest sourced from reference TRBV5-1 and TRBJ2-7, is KAGVTQTPRYLIKTRGQQVTLSCSPISGHRSVSWYQQTPGQGLQFLFEYFSETQRNKGNFPGRFSGRQFSNSRSEMNVSTLELGDSALYLCASSRGRLVSYEQYFGPGTRLTVT.